This T cell receptor beta chain was profiled in a study of cytomegalovirus exposure and HLA in healthy donors. There are a few counts of this clone. The antigen remains undetermined. Primers for the PCR totalled 60 Vbeta and 13 Jbeta. Here immunoSEQ multiplex PCR was the method, and the copy in TCRdb shows in-frame clones only, minus some. The sample includes some 150,000 clones, 74% of them seen just once. Whole-study results and caveats: Testing in vitro showed a few CMV-associated chains specific for CMV antigens. Reportedly, diagnosis of cytomegalovirus status by the classifier showed high specificity and sensitivity. Per a prior analysis, the majority of TCR beta V segments were productive roughly 87% or roughly 30% of the time. Across HLA loci, a later analysis found differing TCR association rates, with DRB1 most and HLA-C fewest.

The trim removed 5 bases at V and 1 base at J, leaving 6 bases unmatched. The germline V gene has CDR1 LNHNV and CDR2 YYDKDF (reference sequence). The CDR3 is 15 amino acids. This sequence was found in a man aged 30 to 39 in good health and CMV-seronegative. This chain links TRBV15 with TRBJ2-7, with 9 bases matching TRBD2. The sample comprised PBMCs. CDR3 nucleotide sequence: TGTGCCACCAGCTCGACTAGCGGCTTTTCCTACGAGCAGTACTTC. Its protein product is CATSSTSGFSYEQYF.